A single sample is the source of the 17 T cell receptor beta chains below, sequenced in a study of beta chain features in type 1 diabetes. Sequencing targeted expressed TCRB transcripts, as all isolated RNA had been reverse transcribed. TCRdb keeps only in-frame clones here, not all; method: immunoSEQ multiplex PCR. In the table there are under 400,000 clones, 14% of which are singletons. Sequencing used central memory CD4+ T cells from blood. Every receptor here comes from a man aged 25 to 40 in good health.

This clone was recorded a few times. The chain carries TRBV7-9 and TRBJ2-1; a weak D match, TRBD2 (5 bases). In germline, CDR1 is SEHNR, CDR2 FQNEAQ (reference sequence). This CDR3 region has 17 residues. The ends were cut back, 5 bases at V and 0 bases at J, with 17 bases in the middle. The CDR3 reads CASSQERAWSSYNEQFF. The CDR3 DNA reads TGTGCCAGCAGCCAAGAGAGGGCATGGAGCTCCTACAATGAGCAGTTCTTC.

This clone was detected only a few times. CDR3 protein: CASSYSGLAGGNEQFF. The DNA of the CDR3 is TGTGCCAGCAGTTACTCGGGACTAGCGGGAGGAAATGAGCAGTTCTTC. The chain has TRBV6-5 and TRBJ2-1; 15 bases align to TRBD2. This CDR3 has 16 amino acids. The germline V gene has CDR1 MNHEY and CDR2 SVGAGI. V was pared by 0 bases and J by 7 bases, with 1 base of the junction left unmatched.

This clone appeared a few times. The chain links TRBV5-6 to TRBJ2-5, with 11 bases identical to TRBD1. This CDR3 has 13 amino acids. The J segment lost 14 bases and the V segment lost 0 bases, leaving 6 bases of the junction unmatched. Germline V gene sequence: CDR1 SGHDT, CDR2 YYEEEE. CDR3 DNA: TGTGCCAGCAGCTTGGGGACAGGGGGCGGCCGCTACTTC. Its protein product is CASSLGTGGGRYF.

This clone has a handful of counts. This chain uses TRBV6-5 with TRBJ1-4, with 7 bases matching TRBD1. Unmatched junction bases numbered 8, after V lost 11 bases and J lost 5 bases. Germline V gene sequence: CDR1 MNHEY, CDR2 SVGAGI. CDR3 length: 13 residues. The CDR3 is CAVRDRENEKLFF. The CDR3 nucleotides are TGTGCCGTCCGGGACAGAGAGAATGAAAAACTGTTTTTT.

This clone was seen ten or more times. The genes are TRBV4-1 and TRBJ2-7; D remains ambiguous. Trimming left V 4 bases short and J 2 bases short, with 3 bases between. The germline gives CDR1 MGHRA, CDR2 YSYEKL. CDR3 length: 11 residues. CDR3 nucleotides: TGCGCCAGCAGCCTTACCTACGAGCAGTACGTC. This codes for CASSLTYEQYV.

This clone was counted a few times. This chain uses TRBV11-3 with TRBJ2-3; 9 nucleotides match TRBD1. The CDR3 spans 14 residues. The germline V gene encodes CDR1 SGHNT and CDR2 YENEEA. Trimming removed 5 bases from V and 3 bases from J; junction bases left unmatched: 3. In DNA form, the CDR3 reads TGTGCCAGCAGCCGGACAGGGGCGACAGATACGCAGTATTTT. Its translation: CASSRTGATDTQYF.

This clone has only a few counts. The rearrangement uses TRBV19 and TRBJ1-5; D not certain. V lost 3 bases, J lost 5 bases, and 14 bases lay in between. There are 15 residues in the CDR3. Germline V lookup: CDR1 LNHDA, CDR2 SQIVND (reference sequence). In DNA, the CDR3 is TGTGCCAGTAGTATCCGACCAGGTACCCATCAGCCCCAGCATTTT. It is translated as CASSIRPGTHQPQHF.

Worth noting for this clone: Relative to the germline gene, one junction end is altered; a read error may explain this. This sample includes further DNA sequences coding for the same CDR3. The CDR3 DNA reads TGTGCCAGCAGCAGAGGGACTAGCGGGTACAATGAGCAGTTCTTC. Translation gives CASSRGTSGYNEQFF. The V gene is TRBV4-1, the J gene TRBJ2-1; 12 bases map to TRBD2. The germline V gene encodes CDR1 MGHRA and CDR2 YSYEKL. The CDR3 has 15 amino acids.

The J gene is TRBJ1-2, the V gene TRBV5-5; no firm D call. V lost 0 bases, J lost 10 bases, and 7 bases lay in between. The CDR3 is 11 amino acids. CDR1 SGHKS and CDR2 YYEKEE come from the germline V gene (reference sequence). The CDR3 region has the DNA TGTGCCAGCAGCTTGGCAGACTCCTACACCTTC. This sequence encodes CASSLADSYTF.

The chain recombines TRBV5-1 with TRBJ2-7; a possible D gene is TRBD1 (6 bases). The germline CDR1 and CDR2 sequences are SGHRS and YFSETQ. The V gene lost 4 bases and the J gene lost 1 base, with 12 bases spanning the gap. This CDR3 is built from 14 residues. CDR3 sequence (DNA): TGCGCCAGCAGCCACGACAGGCGATCCTACGAGCAGTACTTC. It encodes CASSHDRRSYEQYF. Supplemented by reference TRBV5-1 and TRBJ2-7, the full variable domain reads KAGVTQTPRYLIKTRGQQVTLSCSPISGHRSVSWYQQTPGQGLQFLFEYFSETQRNKGNFPGRFSGRQFSNSRSEMNVSTLELGDSALYLCASSHDRRSYEQYFGPGTRLTVT.

The chain employs TRBV11-2 and TRBJ1-4, with a weak D call TRBD1 (5 bases). Deletions cut 1 base from V and 3 bases from J, with 12 bases between. Germline CDR1 is SGHAT and CDR2 is FQNNGV. The CDR3 contains 16 residues. CDR3 region: CASSLATRGPNEKLFF. The CDR3 DNA sequence: TGTGCCAGCAGCTTAGCGACAAGGGGCCCTAATGAAAAACTGTTTTTT.

This clone has just a few counts. This CDR3 reads CASSLAPSSGLQTQYF. CDR3 coding DNA: TGCGCCAGCAGCTTGGCCCCCTCCTCGGGGCTCCAGACCCAGTACTTC. The chain combines TRBV5-1 with TRBJ2-5; tentatively, D is TRBD1 or TRBD2 (5 bases each). Germline V gene sequence: CDR1 SGHRS, CDR2 YFSETQ. V was clipped by 0 bases and J by 6 bases, with 18 bases between them. The CDR3 is 16 amino acids. Based on the CDR3 plus reference TRBV5-1 and TRBJ2-5, the full variable domain is KAGVTQTPRYLIKTRGQQVTLSCSPISGHRSVSWYQQTPGQGLQFLFEYFSETQRNKGNFPGRFSGRQFSNSRSEMNVSTLELGDSALYLCASSLAPSSGLQTQYFGPGTRLLVL.

The V call is TRBV18, the J call TRBJ1-1; no clear D gene. The V gene lost 1 base and the J gene lost 0 bases, with 6 bases spanning the gap. Germline V gene sequence: CDR1 KGHSH, CDR2 LQKENI. The CDR3 consists of 14 residues. CDR3 loop: CASSPQTLNTEAFF. For the CDR3, the DNA is TGTGCCAGCTCACCACAGACACTGAACACTGAAGCTTTCTTT. The whole variable domain, filled in from reference TRBV18 and TRBJ1-1, reads NAGVMQNPRHLVRRRGQEARLRCSPMKGHSHVYWYRQLPEEGLKFMVYLQKENIIDESGMPKERFSAEFPKEGPSILRIQQVVRGDSAAYFCASSPQTLNTEAFFGQGTRLTVV.

This clone was observed a handful of times. This chain links TRBV5-1 with TRBJ2-5; D may match TRBD1 or TRBD2 (6 bases each). V shed 0 bases and J shed 5 bases, with 14 bases lying between them. The CDR3 spans 15 residues. Germline V gene data show CDR1 as SGHRS and CDR2 as YFSETQ. The DNA for the CDR3 is TGCGCCAGCAGCTTGGCTGAGGGGGGCCAGGAGACCCAGTACTTC. The encoded protein is CASSLAEGGQETQYF. The full variable domain, in which reference TRBV5-1 and TRBJ2-5 provide the parts outside the CDR3, is KAGVTQTPRYLIKTRGQQVTLSCSPISGHRSVSWYQQTPGQGLQFLFEYFSETQRNKGNFPGRFSGRQFSNSRSEMNVSTLELGDSALYLCASSLAEGGQETQYFGPGTRLLVL.

This clone occurred a few times. The genes are TRBV7-6 and TRBJ1-6, with no clear D. In germline, CDR1 is SGHVS, CDR2 FNYEAQ. The CDR3 runs to 16 residues. The germline V and J ends were trimmed by 5 bases and 2 bases, with 13 bases remaining between them. This chain's CDR3 is CASSPEILPYNSPLHF. The CDR3 DNA reads as TGTGCCAGCAGCCCCGAAATTCTACCCTATAATTCACCCCTCCACTTT. The full variable domain, its missing parts supplied by reference TRBV7-6 and TRBJ1-6, is GAGVSQSPRYKVTKRGQDVALRCDPISGHVSLYWYRQALGQGPEFLTYFNYEAQQDKSGLPNDRFSAERPEGSISTLTIQRTEQRDSAMYRCASSPEILPYNSPLHFGNGTRLTVT.

This clone was detected only a few times. V usage is TRBV5-1 and J usage is TRBJ1-1, with TRBD1 as a possible D gene (6 bases). With 0 bases removed from V and 1 base from J, the gap between germline ends came to 10 bases. The CDR3 is 15 residues long. Germline V lookup: CDR1 SGHRS, CDR2 YFSETQ. The DNA for the CDR3 is TGCGCCAGCAGCTTGGCCGGGACACAGAACACTGAAGCTTTCTTT. This codes for CASSLAGTQNTEAFF. The full variable domain, its missing parts supplied by reference TRBV5-1 and TRBJ1-1, is KAGVTQTPRYLIKTRGQQVTLSCSPISGHRSVSWYQQTPGQGLQFLFEYFSETQRNKGNFPGRFSGRQFSNSRSEMNVSTLELGDSALYLCASSLAGTQNTEAFFGQGTRLTVV.

This clone has ten or more counts. The junction and the germline gene differ at one end; a read error may be behind it. This chain joins TRBV5-4 and TRBJ1-2; D gene unclear. The CDR3 is 14 amino acids. Germline V gives CDR1 SGHNT, CDR2 YYREEE (reference sequence). The CDR3: CASSLDGSHYGYTF. The CDR3 DNA reads as TGTGCCAGCAGTTTGGACGGTTCGCACTATGGCTACACCTTC. The complete variable domain, with remaining parts taken from reference TRBV5-4 and TRBJ1-2, reads ETGVTQSPTHLIKTRGQQVTLRCSSQSGHNTVSWYQQALGQGPQFIFQYYREEENGRGNFPPRFSGLQFPNYSSELNVNALELDDSALYLCASSLDGSHYGYTFGSGTRLTVV.